The 26 T cell receptor beta chains given below trace back to one sample, sequenced in a study of tumour-infiltrating T cells in Burkitt lymphoma. Generated by immunoSEQ multiplex PCR, the TCRdb table keeps only in-frame clones and is missing some. The table records some 6,500 clones, around a tenth of them present only once. Sequencing was done on a sample of tumor tissue. Receptors were obtained from a human donor with diffuse large B-cell lymphoma.

In this sample, this clone turned up a few times. The chain recombines TRBV18 with TRBJ2-1; maybe TRBD2 (5 bases). The V gene's germline CDR1 is KGHSH and CDR2 LQKENI. Trimming cost V 1 base and J 2 bases, with 9 bases left between them. The CDR3 is made up of 15 amino acids. Here the CDR3 reads CASSPLELAYNEQFF. The CDR3 nucleotides are TGTGCCAGCTCACCACTTGAACTAGCCTACAATGAGCAGTTCTTC.

The gene calls are TRBV30 and TRBJ1-6; 7 nucleotides align to TRBD1. This CDR3 region has 15 residues. With V trimmed by 1 base and J by 10 bases, 10 bases remained unmatched. Germline V CDR1 and CDR2: GTSNPN, SVGIG (reference sequence). CDR3 sequence: CAWSASQGGPSPLHF. Written as DNA, the CDR3 is TGTGCCTGGAGTGCAAGCCAGGGGGGGCCCTCACCCCTCCACTTT. Full variable domain (rest looked up from reference TRBV30 and TRBJ1-6): SQTIHQWPATLVQPVGSPLSLECTVEGTSNPNLYWYRQAAGRGLQLLFYSVGIGQISSEVPQNLSASRPQDRQFILSSKKLLLSDSGFYLCAWSASQGGPSPLHFGNGTRLTVT.

The chain carries TRBV28 and TRBJ2-3; 8 bases line up with TRBD2. After removal of 3 bases from V and 5 bases from J, the junction contained 22 bases not matched to a gene. The germline CDR1 and CDR2 sequences are MDHEN and SYDVKM. The CDR3 is 20 amino acids. This CDR3 reads CASSFPGLAPVQDHQDTQYF. The CDR3 DNA is TGTGCCAGCAGTTTCCCTGGACTAGCCCCCGTCCAAGACCACCAAGATACGCAGTATTTT.

V is TRBV5-5 and J is TRBJ1-5; D gene uncertain. The CDR3 runs 13 residues. V lost 1 base and J lost 3, with 5 bases in between. The germline V gene has CDR1 SGHKS and CDR2 YYEKEE (reference sequence). The CDR3 sequence is CASSLTVNQPQHF. The CDR3 DNA sequence: TGTGCCAGCAGCTTGACAGTCAATCAGCCCCAGCATTTT.

V gene TRBV9 combines with J gene TRBJ1-2, with D tentatively TRBD1 (5 bases). This CDR3 contains 13 residues. With 0 bases removed from V and 13 bases from J, the gap between germline ends came to 16 bases. CDR1 is SGDLS, CDR2 YYNGEE, per germline. The CDR3 DNA sequence: TGTGCCAGCAGCGTAGTTCCTCGGGGGGGTCTCACCTTC. This gives the protein CASSVVPRGGLTF.

The J gene is TRBJ1-4, the V gene TRBV6-1; 7 nucleotides line up with TRBD1. The CDR3 extends over 15 amino acids. The ends lost 6 bases at V and 4 bases at J; junction bases unmatched: 8. Germline CDR1 and CDR2: MNHNS and SASEGT. The CDR3 region is CASSFQTGSNEKLFF. CDR3 DNA: TGTGCCAGCAGCTTTCAGACAGGGAGTAATGAAAAACTGTTTTTT.

A remark on this clone: This specimen includes other DNA sequences encoding the same CDR3. The genes are TRBV21-1 and TRBJ2-2. TRBV21-1 is termed a pseudogene. This CDR3 has 20 amino acids. CDR3 in amino acids: CASSKVPGLPWERSTGELFF. The CDR3 nucleotides read TGTGCCAGCAGCAAAGTCCCCGGTCTGCCTTGGGAACGAAGCACCGGGGAGCTGTTTTTT.

This clone was seen more than once but under ten times. The CDR3 region has the DNA TGTGCCAGCAGGCGGGAATGGAGCAATCAGCCCCAGCATTTT. This codes for CASRREWSNQPQHF. The chain couples TRBV28 to TRBJ1-5; no definite D call. Germline CDR1 reads MDHEN; CDR2 reads SYDVKM. The CDR3 has 14 residues. V gave up 6 bases and J gave up 1 base, with 10 bases separating them.

This clone has only a few counts. The chain uses TRBV4-3 and TRBJ1-1; unclear D gene. Germline V lookup: CDR1 LGHNA, CDR2 YSLEER. CDR3 length equals 14 residues. The V end was cut by 0 bases, the J end by 5 bases, with 10 bases between. In nucleotides, the CDR3 is TGCGCCAGCAGCCAAGAGGGATGGTGGACTGAAGCTTTCTTT. Its protein is CASSQEGWWTEAFF.

The chain is built from TRBV28 and TRBJ1-2; D remains unclear. CDR1 is MDHEN and CDR2 is SYDVKM in the germline V gene. CDR3 length equals 13 residues. Trimming left V 7 bases short and J 0 bases short, with 9 bases between. DNA for the CDR3: TGTGCCAGCACCCTATATCCTAACTATGGCTACACCTTC. The encoded protein is CASTLYPNYGYTF.

This clone was detected a few times. This chain links TRBV19 with TRBJ2-5; tentatively, D is TRBD2 (6 bases). Germline CDR1 LNHDA, CDR2 SQIVND (reference sequence). The V and J ends lost 4 bases and 5 bases respectively, with 17 bases between them. CDR3 length equals 15 residues. The CDR3 sequence is CASSTANREWETQYF. The CDR3 DNA reads as TGTGCCAGTAGTACCGCCAACCGGGAGTGGGAGACCCAGTACTTC. Drawing the rest from reference TRBV19 and TRBJ2-5, the complete variable domain is DGGITQSPKYLFRKEGQNVTLSCEQNLNHDAMYWYRQDPGQGLRLIYYSQIVNDFQKGDIAEGYSVSREKKESFPLTVTSAQKNPTAFYLCASSTANREWETQYFGPGTRLLVL.

This chain uses TRBV5-5 with TRBJ1-2; D is possibly TRBD1 (5 bases). V lost 2 bases to trimming and J lost 3 bases, with 20 bases between them. This CDR3 spans 17 amino acids. Germline assignment: CDR1 SGHKS and CDR2 YYEKEE (reference sequence). The chain's CDR3 is CASSFTPSGRFYYGYTF. The DNA of the CDR3 is TGTGCCAGCAGCTTTACCCCCTCGGGACGTTTTTACTATGGCTACACCTTC.

This sequence joins TRBV5-1 and TRBJ2-1, with a possible D match to TRBD2 (7 bases). Trimming removed 4 bases from V and 0 bases from J, with 14 bases in between. The CDR3 runs to 16 residues. Germline V gene data show CDR1 as SGHRS and CDR2 as YFSETQ. The CDR3 reads CASSDGGAFSYNEQFF. The CDR3, as DNA: TGCGCCAGCAGCGATGGGGGGGCGTTCTCCTACAATGAGCAGTTCTTC.

Only one count was recorded for this clone. This sequence joins TRBV4-3 and TRBJ2-3; D remains ambiguous. V was clipped by 3 bases and J by 2 bases, with 12 bases between them. Germline-derived CDR1 and CDR2 are LGHNA and YSLEER. The CDR3 is 15 amino acids. The CDR3 loop is CASSQAVGYTDTQYF. The DNA of the CDR3 is TGCGCCAGCAGCCAGGCGGTGGGCTACACAGATACGCAGTATTTT.

As concerns this clone: One end of the junction varies from germline; a read error may be responsible. Other DNA sequences in the sample encode the same CDR3. The chain recombines TRBV6-5 with TRBJ2-2, with D possibly matching TRBD2 (5 bases). CDR1 is MNHEY, CDR2 SVGAGI, per germline. The CDR3 has 12 residues. CDR3 amino acids: CASSFRGGELFF. CDR3 nucleotides: TGTGCTAGCAGTTTCCGGGGCGGGGAGCTGTTTTTT.

This clone has only a few counts. The genes are TRBV7-2 and TRBJ1-5; D unresolved. The V end lost 5 bases, the J end lost 2 bases, and 7 bases lay between the germline ends. The CDR3 contains 13 residues. Per germline, CDR1 SGHTA and CDR2 FQGNSA. This CDR3 reads CASSQDGNQPQHF. CDR3 nucleotides: TGTGCCAGCAGCCAAGACGGCAATCAGCCCCAGCATTTT.

The CDR3 here is CASSSTGLNYGYTF. In DNA form, the CDR3 reads TGTGCCAGCAGTTCTACAGGGCTGAACTATGGCTACACCTTC. V gene TRBV27 combines with J gene TRBJ1-2; D perhaps matches TRBD1 (6 bases). V was clipped by 4 bases and J by 2 bases, with 11 bases between them. Germline values: CDR1 MNHEY, CDR2 SMNVEV (reference sequence). This CDR3 is built from 14 residues.

This clone was seen only a few times. The chain has TRBV6-5 and TRBJ2-7; 9 bases fit TRBD1. This CDR3 has 15 residues. V was pared by 0 bases and J by 4 bases, with 4 bases of the junction left unmatched. Per germline, CDR1 MNHEY and CDR2 SVGAGI. Here the CDR3 DNA reads TGTGCCAGCAGTTACTCGGGACAGGGATGGTACGAGCAGTACTTC. This gives the protein CASSYSGQGWYEQYF.

This clone has only a few counts. The chain employs TRBV10-3 and TRBJ1-1, with TRBD1 as a possible D gene (5 bases). From germline, CDR1 is ENHRY and CDR2 SYGVKD. Trimming took off 0 bases at V and 6 bases at J, with 8 bases between the two ends. CDR3 size: 13 residues. The CDR3 loop is CAISESGGSEAFF. The CDR3 DNA is TGTGCCATCAGTGAGTCGGGGGGATCTGAAGCTTTCTTT.

The chain recombines TRBV28 with TRBJ1-2; the match to TRBD1 covers 9 bases. The CDR3 spans 12 residues. Looked up from germline, CDR1 is MDHEN and CDR2 is SYDVKM. The trim removed 8 bases at V and 6 bases at J, leaving 4 bases unmatched. CDR3 DNA: TGTGCCAGCGTAACAGGGGGCGATGGCTACACCTTC. It translates to CASVTGGDGYTF.

The table lists this clone with a few counts. The V and J genes are TRBV7-8 and TRBJ2-3; D possibly corresponds to TRBD2 (5 bases). V dropped 5 bases and J dropped 4 bases, with 7 bases sitting between them. This CDR3 has 12 amino acids. CDR1 and CDR2 (germline): SGHVS, FQNEAQ. CDR3 bases: TGTGCCAGCAGCCCTAGCTCAGATACGCAGTATTTT. Translation gives CASSPSSDTQYF.

This clone appeared a few times. This chain connects TRBV7-2 to TRBJ2-6; 8 positions match TRBD1. Germline trimming cut 6 bases from V and 1 base from J; bases unmatched to any gene: 14. This CDR3 spans 19 amino acids. Germline assignment: CDR1 SGHTA and CDR2 FQGNSA. The CDR3 is CASSLRGDRRGSGANVLTF. The CDR3 DNA is TGTGCCAGCAGTCTTAGGGGGGACAGGCGGGGTTCTGGGGCCAACGTCCTGACTTTC.

The CDR3 nucleotides are TGTGCCAGCAGTCCCTCGACAGGAAGGGATGGCTACACCTTC. Translation: CASSPSTGRDGYTF. This sequence joins TRBV6-5 and TRBJ1-2, with a possible D match to TRBD1 (6 bases). This CDR3 spans 14 amino acids. Trimming shortened V by 5 bases and J by 6 bases, and 16 bases separated the two germline ends. The germline V gene has CDR1 MNHEY and CDR2 SVGAGI.

This clone was recorded a few times. This chain connects TRBV7-8 to TRBJ1-1; D is ambiguous. The CDR3 totals 15 residues. With 1 base removed from V and 6 bases from J, the gap between germline ends came to 15 bases. Germline-derived CDR1 and CDR2 are SGHVS and FQNEAQ. CDR3 nucleotides: TGTGCCAGCAGCTTAGAAAGGGAGGGAAGGTCTGAAGCTTTCTTT. Its protein product is CASSLEREGRSEAFF.

The chain joins TRBV6-5 to TRBJ1-2, with unresolved D. There are 14 residues in the CDR3. CDR1 and CDR2 from the germline V gene are MNHEY and SVGAGI. V lost 6 bases and J lost 5, with 16 bases in between. CDR3 residues: CASSAQMGGYGYTF. CDR3 nucleotides: TGTGCCAGCAGCGCCCAGATGGGAGGATATGGCTACACCTTC.

CDR3 in DNA: TGTGCCAGCAGCTCGCAAGGACCCTTGGGGCGGCCTGAAGCTTTCTTT. Amino acid sequence: CASSSQGPLGRPEAFF. This chain joins TRBV11-2 and TRBJ1-1, with D perhaps TRBD1 (5 bases). This CDR3 has 16 residues. The V gene's germline CDR1 is SGHAT and CDR2 FQNNGV. With 4 bases removed from V and 6 bases from J, the gap between germline ends came to 21 bases.